A selection of T cell receptor beta chains follows, all from one sample in a study of cytomegalovirus exposure and HLA in healthy donors. Clones were sequenced by immunoSEQ multiplex PCR, and TCRdb holds only the in-frame ones, with some missing. The data contain more than 130,000 clones, about 70% of them singletons. The sequencing input was PBMCs. The origin of the receptors is a man aged 18 to 35 in good health and CMV-seronegative. CDR3s include the opening cysteine and the closing phenylalanine or tryptophan. The order of the fields is V gene, clone size, J gene, D gene, CDR3 protein, CDR3 DNA. A D gene is named only where the DNA matches it firmly. Clone size, where shown, is once, few, many, or a class for clones that have expanded.

TRBV19	once	TRBJ1-4	NA	CASSTIETTNEKLFF	TGTGCCAGTAGTACAATTGAGACAACTAATGAAAAACTGTTTTTT
TRBV29-1	NA	TRBJ2-1	TRBD2	CSAGLAGVNEQFF	TGCAGCGCCGGACTAGCGGGAGTCAATGAGCAGTTCTTC
TRBV7-8	NA	TRBJ2-7	NA	CASSPRTGVSYEQYF	TGTGCCAGCAGCCCGAGGACTGGGGTCTCCTACGAGCAGTACTTC
TRBV15	NA	TRBJ2-5	NA	CATSREGRAGGGQETQYF	TGTGCCACCAGCAGAGAAGGAAGGGCTGGGGGCGGGCAAGAGACCCAGTACTTC
TRBV7-9	NA	TRBJ2-7	NA	CASSRYTHEQYF	TGTGCCAGCAGCCGATACACCCACGAGCAGTACTTC
TRBV10-2	NA	TRBJ1-1	TRBD1	CASSLQGSVITEAFF	TGCGCCAGCAGTTTACAGGGGTCGGTAATAACTGAAGCTTTCTTT
TRBV28	NA	TRBJ2-2	TRBD1	CASSFPSTGTGLSGELFF	TGTGCCAGCAGTTTCCCGTCGACCGGGACAGGGCTGTCCGGGGAGCTGTTTTTT
TRBV7-8	NA	TRBJ2-7	TRBD2	CASSLAGGDPSYEQYF	TGTGCCAGCAGCTTAGCTGGGGGGGACCCCTCCTACGAGCAGTACTTC
TRBV27	NA	TRBJ2-2	NA	CASSSFQGPGELFF	TGTGCCAGCAGTTCTTTCCAGGGGCCCGGGGAGCTGTTTTTT
TRBV19	NA	TRBJ2-7	NA	CASMAGRGGYEQYF	TGTGCCAGTATGGCGGGTAGAGGGGGCTACGAGCAGTACTTC
TRBV28	once	TRBJ1-6	NA	CASSFGGGRSPLHF	TGTGCCAGCAGTTTCGGCGGGGGTCGGTCACCCCTCCACTTT
TRBV11-2	few	TRBJ2-5	TRBD2	CASSLGLKGEGETQYF	TGTGCCAGCAGCTTAGGTCTCAAAGGGGAGGGAGAGACCCAGTACTTC
TRBV2	NA	TRBJ2-7	TRBD1	CARGGQVSYEQYF	TGTGCCAGGGGGGGACAGGTATCCTACGAGCAGTACTTC
TRBV5-1	once	TRBJ2-3	NA	CASSLRTVADTQYF	TGCGCCAGCAGCTTGAGGACAGTTGCAGATACGCAGTATTTT
TRBV15	few	TRBJ2-3	NA	CATSRDAGADTQYF	TGTGCCACCAGCAGAGATGCGGGTGCAGATACGCAGTATTTT
TRBV29-1	NA	TRBJ2-3	TRBD2	CSVPGTSSGGAQYF	TGCAGCGTGCCCGGGACTAGCTCTGGCGGGGCGCAGTATTTT
TRBV7-9	NA	TRBJ1-4	NA	CASSLDYQGRVTTNEKLFF	TGTGCCAGCAGCTTAGACTACCAGGGGAGGGTTACAACTAATGAAAAACTGTTTTTT
TRBV30	NA	TRBJ1-5	TRBD1	CAWSRGTATYSNQPQHF	TGTGCCTGGAGCCGGGGGACAGCAACGTATAGCAATCAGCCCCAGCATTTT
TRBV7-3	few	TRBJ2-1	TRBD2	CASSGTSGSVNEQFF	TGTGCCAGCAGCGGGACTAGCGGGAGCGTGAATGAGCAGTTCTTC
TRBV2	NA	TRBJ2-3	NA	CARLNTDTQYF	TGTGCCAGGCTAAACACAGATACGCAGTATTTT
TRBV11-3	NA	TRBJ1-2	NA	CASSSRGTNYGYTF	TGTGCCAGCAGCTCGAGGGGGACTAACTATGGCTACACCTTC
TRBV9	NA	TRBJ2-3	NA	CASSVAGIGFADTQYF	TGTGCCAGCAGCGTAGCGGGGATAGGGTTCGCAGATACGCAGTATTTT
TRBV19	once	TRBJ1-5	NA	CASSTIGGNQPQHF	TGTGCCAGTAGTACCATAGGGGGTAATCAGCCCCAGCATTTT
TRBV5-1	NA	TRBJ2-2	TRBD1	CASNEGAFGELFF	TGCGCCAGCAATGAGGGGGCGTTCGGGGAGCTGTTTTTT
TRBV23-1	NA	TRBJ2-7	TRBD1	CASSQPPKTGIHEQYF	TGCGCCAGCAGTCAGCCGCCGAAGACAGGGATCCACGAGCAGTACTTC
TRBV5-1	NA	TRBJ2-7	TRBD2	CASSSSHGGYEQYF	TGCGCCAGCAGCTCGTCCCACGGGGGGTACGAGCAGTACTTC
TRBV11-3	NA	TRBJ2-3	NA	CASSPQGTATDTQYF	TGTGCCAGCAGTCCCCAGGGTACGGCCACAGATACGCAGTATTTT
TRBV28	NA	TRBJ2-7	TRBD2	CASGGLADLYEQYF	TGTGCCAGCGGGGGACTAGCGGACCTCTACGAGCAGTACTTC
TRBV19	once	TRBJ1-1	NA	CASSNEGGVVTEAFF	TGTGCCAGTAGTAACGAGGGTGGAGTGGTCACTGAAGCTTTCTTT
TRBV5-1	few	TRBJ2-2	NA	CASSSQTYTGELFF	TGCGCCAGCAGCTCCCAGACTTACACCGGGGAGCTGTTTTTT
TRBV11-3	NA	TRBJ1-2	TRBD1	CASSLDHGTGYGYTF	TGTGCCAGCAGCTTAGATCATGGGACAGGCTATGGCTACACCTTC
TRBV6-6	NA	TRBJ1-5	NA	CASRDRGVYSNQPQHF	TGTGCCAGCAGGGATAGGGGCGTCTATAGCAATCAGCCCCAGCATTTT
TRBV7-3	NA	TRBJ2-2	NA	CASSPAGRANTGELFF	TGTGCCAGCAGCCCAGCCGGCAGGGCAAACACCGGGGAGCTGTTTTTT
TRBV13	few	TRBJ2-2	TRBD2	CASSFTSGSGGGELFF	TGTGCCAGCAGCTTTACTAGCGGGAGTGGAGGTGGGGAGCTGTTTTTT
TRBV10-1	NA	TRBJ2-1	NA	CASSERGALGNGDEQFF	TGCGCCAGCAGTGAACGGGGGGCTTTGGGGAATGGCGATGAGCAGTTCTTC